These 10 T cell receptor beta chains were all obtained from the same sample, sequenced in a study of blood T cell repertoires in COVID-19. Here immunoSEQ multiplex PCR was the method, and the copy in TCRdb shows in-frame clones only, minus some. The sample gives 80,000 to 95,000 clones, roughly 84% of which show up once; approximately 13% is in the top ten. The sample comprised peripheral blood. The receptors were sampled from a human donor in a cohort sampled during active COVID-19.

J is TRBJ2-5 and V is TRBV10-3; tentatively, D is TRBD1 (6 bases). The CDR3 loop spans 13 amino acids. CDR1 and CDR2 from the germline V gene are ENHRY and SYGVKD. V lost 10 bases, J lost 5 bases, and 17 bases lay in between. The chain's CDR3 is CATRSPGVETQYF. The CDR3 DNA sequence: TGTGCCACCCGGTCCCCAGGGGTTGAGACCCAGTACTTC.

The CDR3 sequence is CASSLGSGYEQYF. The CDR3 nucleotides read TGTGCCAGCAGCTTGGGGAGCGGCTACGAGCAGTACTTC. The chain joins TRBV11-3 to TRBJ2-7, with D perhaps TRBD2 (5 bases). The germline V and J ends were trimmed by 3 bases and 3 bases, with 9 bases remaining between them. The CDR3 is made up of 13 amino acids. CDR1 is SGHNT and CDR2 is YENEEA in the germline V gene. The variable domain in full, completed from reference TRBV11-3 and TRBJ2-7, reads EAGVVQSPRYKIIEKKQPVAFWCNPISGHNTLYWYLQNLGQGPELLIRYENEEAVDDSQLPKDRFSAERLKGVDSTLKIQPAELGDSAVYLCASSLGSGYEQYFGPGTRLTVT.

This rearrangement joins TRBV14 to TRBJ1-1, with a possible D match to TRBD1 (5 bases). This CDR3 contains 16 residues. CDR1 is SGHDN and CDR2 is FVKESK in the germline V gene. V dropped 1 base and J dropped 0 bases, with 12 bases sitting between them. The CDR3 nucleotides are TGTGCCAGCAGCCAAGGCGGGAAGGGGATGAACACTGAAGCTTTCTTT. Its protein product is CASSQGGKGMNTEAFF.

The rearrangement uses TRBV3-1 (or the pseudogene TRBV3-2) and TRBJ2-5; TRBD1 aligns across 12 bases. Germline assignment: CDR1 LGHDT and CDR2 YNNKEL (reference sequence). Losses at the gene ends were 4 bases for V and 5 bases for J; bases not matched to a gene: 5. CDR3 length: 15 amino acids. This CDR3 is CASSLRGQGAETQYF. In nucleotides, the CDR3 is TGTGCCAGCAGCCTACGGGGACAGGGGGCGGAGACCCAGTACTTC.

This chain joins TRBV5-6 and TRBJ1-2; a weak D match, TRBD1 (5 bases). The CDR3 runs to 18 residues. The germline CDR1 and CDR2 sequences are SGHDT and YYEEEE. The V and J ends lost 1 base and 4 bases respectively, with 23 bases between them. This CDR3 is CASSLSGLGAGSFYGYTF. CDR3 DNA: TGTGCCAGCAGCTTGAGCGGGCTAGGGGCCGGGTCTTTCTATGGCTACACCTTC.

The rearrangement uses TRBV2 and TRBJ2-7, with 9 positions matching TRBD1. This CDR3 is built from 14 residues. V was pared by 8 bases and J by 0 bases, with 5 bases of the junction left unmatched. Germline V gives CDR1 SNHLY, CDR2 FYNNEI. This CDR3 reads CASLTGQGSYEQYF. The CDR3 nucleotides read TGTGCCAGCCTAACGGGACAGGGCTCCTACGAGCAGTACTTC.

J is TRBJ2-7 and V is TRBV2; no definite D call. CDR3 length: 12 amino acids. Trimming left V 6 bases short and J 1 base short, with 7 bases between. Germline V gene data show CDR1 as SNHLY and CDR2 as FYNNEI. This chain's CDR3 is CASSDNSYEQYF. DNA of the CDR3: TGTGCCAGCAGCGACAATTCCTACGAGCAGTACTTC.

The rearrangement uses TRBV11-2 and TRBJ1-2; D is possibly TRBD1 (5 bases). The V gene's germline CDR1 is SGHAT and CDR2 FQNNGV. The ends were cut back, 2 bases at V and 4 bases at J, with 14 bases in the middle. The CDR3 runs to 15 residues. The CDR3 is CASSLSGGGVYGYTF. Here the CDR3 DNA reads TGTGCCAGCAGCTTATCTGGGGGAGGGGTCTATGGCTACACCTTC.

The chain employs TRBV5-1 and TRBJ2-1, with 9 bases matching TRBD2. V shed 2 bases, J shed 4 bases, and the junction held 4 bases outside the gene matches. The CDR3 loop spans 15 amino acids. CDR1 and CDR2 from the germline V gene are SGHRS and YFSETQ. CDR3 in DNA: TGCGCCAGCAGCTTAATGACTAGCGGTTACAATGAGCAGTTCTTC. Protein sequence: CASSLMTSGYNEQFF.

This clone has a single count. The chain couples TRBV7-9 to TRBJ1-1; 10 nucleotides align to TRBD1. V trimming: 3 bases; J trimming: 5 bases; junction bases outside the gene matches: 9. The germline V gene has CDR1 SEHNR and CDR2 FQNEAQ (reference sequence). This CDR3 region has 16 residues. CDR3 in DNA: TGTGCCAGCAGCTTTCTCCGACAGGGGGCGAGGACTGAAGCTTTCTTT. It encodes CASSFLRQGARTEAFF.